Listed below are T cell receptor beta chains from one sample, sequenced in a study of cytomegalovirus exposure and HLA in healthy donors. The table came from immunoSEQ multiplex PCR; TCRdb's copy has only in-frame clones and leaves some out. The table lists 55,000 to 75,000 clones, 62% of them singletons. The sequencing input was PBMCs. The receptors were sampled from a man aged 30 to 45 in good health and CMV-seronegative. The CDR3 runs from the conserved cysteine through the conserved F or W. Fields, in order: J gene, D gene, clone size, V gene, CDR3 DNA, CDR3 protein. The D gene is left open where the match is weak. The size field is filled for only some rows; it gives once, few, many or a size class.

TRBJ2-1 | NA | NA | TRBV10-2 | TGCGCCAGCAGCCAAAGTACGCGCGGGGCCAATGAGCAGTTCTTC | CASSQSTRGANEQFF
TRBJ2-3 | TRBD1 | NA | TRBV5-6 | TGTGCCAGCAGCTTGGTGGGACAGGGAGGCCCGGTCGGCACAGATACGCAGTATTTT | CASSLVGQGGPVGTDTQYF
TRBJ1-2 | TRBD1 | few | TRBV19 | TGTGCCAGTAGCCAAGACAGGGGGCCCCCCCCCACCTTC | CASSQDRGPPPTF
TRBJ2-1 | TRBD2 | NA | TRBV7-9 | TGTGCCAGCAGCCCGGCCGGGACTATCCATGAGCAGTTCTTC | CASSPAGTIHEQFF
TRBJ1-4 | TRBD1 | NA | TRBV7-6 | TGTGCCAGCAGCCCGGGACAGGGGACAACTAATGAAAAACTGTTTTTT | CASSPGQGTTNEKLFF
TRBJ2-7 | NA | NA | TRBV4-2 | TGTGCCAGCAGCCAAGATCGCGAGCAGTACTTC | CASSQDREQYF
TRBJ1-1 | NA | once | TRBV18 | TGTGCCAGCTCACTACAGGGCCAGAACACTGAAGCTTTCTTT | CASSLQGQNTEAFF
TRBJ2-4 | NA | once | TRBV6-5 | TGTGCCAGCAGTTACTTGGGAGAAGCCAAAAACATTCAGTACTTC | CASSYLGEAKNIQYF
TRBJ2-5 | NA | NA | TRBV4-2 | TGTGCCAGCAGCCAAGATCTCCGTCCTGAGACCCAGTACTTC | CASSQDLRPETQYF
TRBJ2-5 | TRBD2 | NA | TRBV29-1 | TGCAGCGCGACTAGCGGGGGGGACCAAGAGACCCAGTACTTC | CSATSGGDQETQYF
TRBJ2-3 | TRBD2 | few | TRBV6-6 | TGTGCCAGCAGTTACTGGGGAGGGCTAGATACGCAGTATTTT | CASSYWGGLDTQYF
TRBJ2-5 | TRBD1 | NA | TRBV4-1 | TGCGCCAGCAGCCGGGACAGGCCGTACCAAGAGACCCAGTACTTC | CASSRDRPYQETQYF
TRBJ1-6 | NA | few | TRBV6-5 | TGTGCCACCACAAATCCGGGTGGCAATTCACCCCTCCACTTT | CATTNPGGNSPLHF
TRBJ2-5 | TRBD2 | NA | TRBV6-5 | TGTGCCAGCAGTTACAGGACTAGCGGGGGGGTTCAGACCCAGTACTTC | CASSYRTSGGVQTQYF
TRBJ2-5 | TRBD2 | NA | TRBV25-1 | TGTGCCAGCAGAGTACTGGGGGGGGGAGACGAGACCCAGTACTTC | CASRVLGGGDETQYF
TRBJ1-1 | TRBD1 | NA | TRBV7-9 | TGTGCCAGCAGCGCCCAACAGGGGTTTGGCACTGAAGCTTTCTTT | CASSAQQGFGTEAFF
TRBJ1-1 | TRBD1 | NA | TRBV6-1 | TGTGCCAGCAGTGAAGCGCGGGTAATCAGGGGGACTGAAGCTTTCTTT | CASSEARVIRGTEAFF
TRBJ2-2 | TRBD2 | NA | TRBV5-6 | TGTGCCAGCCATACTCTAGCGGAAGGGGGGGAGCTGTTTTTT | CASHTLAEGGELFF
TRBJ1-2 | NA | NA | TRBV7-9 | TGTGCCAGCAGCTTAGACGTAACGGGCAGGGAAAATGGCTACACCTTC | CASSLDVTGRENGYTF
TRBJ2-5 | TRBD2 | NA | TRBV14 | TGTGCCAGCCGAGGGACTAGCGGTGAAGGAGGGACCCAGTACTTC | CASRGTSGEGGTQYF
TRBJ2-7 | NA | NA | TRBV7-2 | TGTGCCAGCAGCTCGTACACCGGGTCGCTCTACGAGCAGTACTTC | CASSSYTGSLYEQYF
TRBJ2-5 | NA | few | TRBV5-1 | TGCGCCAGCAGCAAGACAGGAGATCAAGAGACCCAGTACTTC | CASSKTGDQETQYF
TRBJ2-3 | NA | few | TRBV29-1 | TGCAGCGTTGAAATGGTCGCGCGCGGGGCAGATACGCAGTATTTT | CSVEMVARGADTQYF
TRBJ1-6 | NA | NA | TRBV5-6 | TGTGCCAGCAGCGAATGGGGGGGGAATTCACCCCTCCACTTT | CASSEWGGNSPLHF
TRBJ2-2 | TRBD2 | NA | TRBV5-1 | TGCGCCAGCAGCTTTACTAGCGGGAACACCGGGGAGCTGTTTTTT | CASSFTSGNTGELFF
TRBJ2-3 | NA | NA | TRBV7-8 | TGTGCCAGCAGCTTTGTCGGGCTAGCAGGTGATACGCAGTATTTT | CASSFVGLAGDTQYF
TRBJ2-1 | TRBD2 | NA | TRBV13 | TGTGCCAACAGCTTAGAGGTAGCGGGGGACAATGAGCAGTTCTTC | CANSLEVAGDNEQFF
TRBJ2-5 | TRBD2 | NA | TRBV5-4 | TGTGCCAGCAGCTTCGGACTAGCGGGGGATTTCGGGGAGACCCAGTACTTC | CASSFGLAGDFGETQYF
TRBJ2-1 | NA | once | TRBV7-9 | TGTGCCAGCAGCTCCACCCGGTCTAGCTCCTACAATGAGCAGTTCTTC | CASSSTRSSSYNEQFF
TRBJ2-7 | NA | once | TRBV21-1 | TGTGCCAGCAGCAAGACGGGGGTTGTCTACGAGCAGTACTTC | CASSKTGVVYEQYF
TRBJ2-2 | NA | NA | TRBV6-1 | TGTGCCAGCATCCCCCCTGCCGTCGGCGGGGAGCTGTTTTTT | CASIPPAVGGELFF
TRBJ2-3 | TRBD2 | few | TRBV5-4 | TGTGCCAGCAGTCTCAAGCGGGGGGGTCGCACAGATACGCAGTATTTT | CASSLKRGGRTDTQYF
TRBJ1-3 | TRBD1 | NA | TRBV6-1 | TGTGCCAGCAGTGACGGACAGGGGCGAAACACCATATATTTT | CASSDGQGRNTIYF
TRBJ1-2 | NA | NA | TRBV29-1 | TGCAGCGTTGAGAAATTCCGGGATATTCCTAACTATGGCTACACCTTT | CSVEKFRDIPNYGYTF
TRBJ1-6 | NA | NA | TRBV11-1 | TGTGCCAGCAGCTTTTCCGACAGCCTCTATAATTCACCCCTCCACTTT | CASSFSDSLYNSPLHF
TRBJ1-6 | NA | NA | TRBV25-1 | TGTGCCAGCAACCCGGACAGTACAAATTCACCCCTCCACTTT | CASNPDSTNSPLHF
TRBJ2-3 | TRBD2 | NA | TRBV5-1 | TGCGCCAGCAGCTTCGGGACTAGCGGGGGAATGGATACGCAGTATTTT | CASSFGTSGGMDTQYF
TRBJ1-1 | NA | few | TRBV5-1 | TGCGCCAGCAGTTGGGGGCCCCAGAACACTGAAGCTTTCTTT | CASSWGPQNTEAFF
TRBJ2-5 | TRBD1 | NA | TRBV7-9 | TGTGCCAGCAGCAGGGACAGCGTAGGGGAGACCCAGTACTTC | CASSRDSVGETQYF
TRBJ2-7 | NA | NA | TRBV5-5 | TGTGCCAGCAGCCGAACAGGCAACTTTTACGAGCAGTACTTC | CASSRTGNFYEQYF
TRBJ2-3 | NA | NA | TRBV5-6 | TGTGCCAGCAGCTTCATTACAGATACGCAGTATTTT | CASSFITDTQYF
TRBJ1-1 | TRBD1 | NA | TRBV13 | TGTGCCAGCAGCAACACAGGGGCGGGTGAAGCTTTCTTT | CASSNTGAGEAFF
TRBJ2-2 | TRBD1 | few | TRBV19 | TGTGCCAGTAGCACTATTAGGGGGCGAGACGGGGAGCTGTTTTTT | CASSTIRGRDGELFF
TRBJ2-7 | TRBD2 | NA | TRBV6-1 | TGTGCCAGCAGTCCCCACGGGGAGGGGTTCTACGAGCAGTACTTC | CASSPHGEGFYEQYF
TRBJ1-5 | NA | NA | TRBV15 | TGTGCCACCAGCAGAGTAGGGGGTCGTCAGCCCCAGCATTTT | CATSRVGGRQPQHF
TRBJ2-7 | TRBD1 | NA | TRBV7-6 | TGTGCCAGCAGCTTAGAGACAGGGGCCCCCTACGAGCAGTACTTC | CASSLETGAPYEQYF
TRBJ2-1 | TRBD2 | NA | TRBV30 | TGTGCCTGGAGTGCCAGCGGGGGGGCAAATCGGCAGTTCTTC | CAWSASGGANRQFF